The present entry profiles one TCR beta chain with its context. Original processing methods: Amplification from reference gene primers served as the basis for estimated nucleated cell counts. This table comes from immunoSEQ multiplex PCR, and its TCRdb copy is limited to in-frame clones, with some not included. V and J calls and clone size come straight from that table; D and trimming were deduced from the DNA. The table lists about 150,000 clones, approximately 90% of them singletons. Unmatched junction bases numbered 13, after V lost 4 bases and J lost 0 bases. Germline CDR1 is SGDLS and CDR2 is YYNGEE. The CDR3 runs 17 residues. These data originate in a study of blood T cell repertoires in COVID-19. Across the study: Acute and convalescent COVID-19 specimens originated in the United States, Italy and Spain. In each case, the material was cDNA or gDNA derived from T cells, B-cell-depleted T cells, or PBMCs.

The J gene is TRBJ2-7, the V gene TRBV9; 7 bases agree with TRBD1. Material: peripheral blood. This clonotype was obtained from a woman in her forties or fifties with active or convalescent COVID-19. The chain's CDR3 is CASSPRPPGQSSYEQYF. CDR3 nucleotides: TGTGCCAGCAGCCCCCGTCCTCCGGGACAGAGCTCCTACGAGCAGTACTTC.